The next 7 T cell receptor beta chains were all read from a single sample in a study of blood T cell repertoires in COVID-19. Repertoires were generated with immunoSEQ multiplex PCR, while TCRdb's copy carries only in-frame clones and drops some. Of more than 300,000 clones listed, more than 75% are singletons. The sequencing input was PBMCs or T cells enriched from blood (not recorded which). Receptors originate from a man aged 35-49 years in a cohort exposed to, infected with or recovered from COVID-19 (not recorded which).

This clone has only a few counts. CDR3 protein: CASSQGSSYNEQFF. The CDR3, as DNA: TGTGCCAGCAGTCAGGGCAGCTCCTACAATGAGCAGTTCTTC. The rearrangement joins TRBV25-1 to TRBJ2-1; maybe TRBD1 (5 bases). From germline, CDR1 is MGHDK and CDR2 SYGVNS. The CDR3 has 14 residues. Trimming took 5 bases from V and 0 from J, leaving 8 bases between them.

The V gene is TRBV24-1, the J gene TRBJ2-1; 7 bases align to TRBD1. The CDR3 runs 15 residues. In germline, CDR1 is KGHDR, CDR2 SFDVKD. The J segment lost 5 bases and the V segment lost 4 bases, leaving 7 bases of the junction unmatched. The CDR3 DNA reads as TGTGCCACCAGTGAGCCGGGACAGACGGACAATGAGCAGTTCTTC. Translated, it gives CATSEPGQTDNEQFF.

The rearrangement joins TRBV18 to TRBJ2-3; D remains ambiguous. Germline V gene sequence: CDR1 KGHSH, CDR2 LQKENI. CDR3 length: 15 amino acids. V was trimmed by 0 bases and J by 3 bases, leaving 10 bases between them. In nucleotides, the CDR3 is TGTGCCAGCTCACCACCCAGCGTAGAGACAGATACGCAGTATTTT. Amino acid sequence: CASSPPSVETDTQYF.

The rearrangement joins TRBV7-2 to TRBJ2-7; weak D call: TRBD1 (5 bases). The CDR3 spans 13 residues. The germline V and J ends were trimmed by 4 bases and 6 bases, with 13 bases remaining between them. CDR1 SGHTA and CDR2 FQGNSA come from the germline V gene. The CDR3 spells CASSSRDRIEQYF. The CDR3 nucleotides are TGTGCCAGCAGCTCCCGTGACAGAATCGAGCAGTACTTC.

The chain combines TRBV18 with TRBJ2-7, with D possibly matching TRBD1 (6 bases). Per the germline V gene, CDR1 is KGHSH and CDR2 is LQKENI. This CDR3 contains 13 residues. V dropped 3 bases and J dropped 5 bases, with 11 bases sitting between them. CDR3 amino acids: CASSPNRENEQYF. The CDR3, as DNA: TGTGCCAGCTCACCTAACAGGGAGAACGAGCAGTACTTC.

The chain combines TRBV5-5 with TRBJ1-1, with D possibly matching TRBD1 (5 bases). CDR3 length equals 15 residues. The germline V gene has CDR1 SGHKS and CDR2 YYEKEE (reference sequence). V lost 0 bases to trimming and J lost 1 base, with 10 bases between them. CDR3 nucleotide sequence: TGTGCCAGCAGCTTGGACGGACAATCGAACACTGAAGCTTTCTTT. Its translation is CASSLDGQSNTEAFF.

The V gene is TRBV28, the J gene TRBJ2-7; tentative D call: TRBD1 (6 bases). This CDR3 is 16 amino acids long. V was pared by 6 bases and J by 1 base, with 19 bases between. Germline-derived CDR1 and CDR2 are MDHEN and SYDVKM. The CDR3: CASSRPQGTSSYEQYF. The CDR3 DNA reads as TGTGCCAGCAGCCGCCCCCAGGGGACCTCTTCCTACGAGCAGTACTTC.